Presented here are 16 T cell receptor beta chains from one specimen sequenced in a study of glioma-infiltrating T cells after dendritic cell vaccination. Indicated time point: after dendritic cell vaccination, including at tumor progression/relapse. TCRdb keeps only in-frame clones here, not all; method: immunoSEQ multiplex PCR. The sample yields 100,000 or so clones, 90% seen once. Source: blood, taken after dendritic cell vaccination. The source of these receptors is a human donor with glioblastoma.

The V gene is TRBV30, the J gene TRBJ1-5; no clear D gene. The CDR3 consists of 13 residues. Trimming cost V 0 bases and J 1 base, with 4 bases left between them. Germline-derived CDR1 and CDR2 are GTSNPN and SVGIG (reference sequence). In nucleotides, the CDR3 is TGTGCCTGGAGTGTACAAAGCAATCAGCCCCAGCATTTT. This translates into CAWSVQSNQPQHF.

The chain combines TRBV4-1 with TRBJ1-2, with D perhaps TRBD1 (5 bases). Between the trimmed V and J ends, which lost 5 bases and 7 bases, there was a span of 23 bases. The CDR3 is 16 residues long. Germline V CDR1 and CDR2: MGHRA, YSYEKL. In DNA form, the CDR3 reads TGCGCCAGCAGCAAAAACATCCGGGACTCCGGGGGTGGCTACACCTTC. It yields the protein CASSKNIRDSGGGYTF.

This rearrangement joins TRBV6-4 to TRBJ2-7, with TRBD2 matching 12 bases. Germline V gene sequence: CDR1 MRHNA, CDR2 SNTAGT. The length of the CDR3 is 18 residues. After removal of 7 bases from V and 2 bases from J, the junction contained 15 bases not matched to a gene. The CDR3 DNA is TGTGCCAGCATCCAACCCCCCCTTCTAGCGGGGGGGCCCTACGAGCAGTACTTC. It specifies CASIQPPLLAGGPYEQYF.

Only one count was recorded for this clone. The chain employs TRBV19 and TRBJ1-4, with D perhaps TRBD1 (6 bases). The V end was cut by 10 bases, the J end by 6 bases, with 15 bases between. The CDR3 consists of 13 residues. Germline values: CDR1 LNHDA, CDR2 SQIVND (reference sequence). The CDR3 nucleotides read TGTGCCACCCAGGCACAGGGCCATGAAAAACTGTTTTTT. Its protein is CATQAQGHEKLFF. The full variable domain, with the rest looked up from reference TRBV19 and TRBJ1-4, is DGGITQSPKYLFRKEGQNVTLSCEQNLNHDAMYWYRQDPGQGLRLIYYSQIVNDFQKGDIAEGYSVSREKKESFPLTVTSAQKNPTAFYLCATQAQGHEKLFFGSGTQLSVL.

V gene TRBV11-2 combines with J gene TRBJ2-7, with 9 bases that match TRBD2. With 2 bases clipped from V and 5 bases from J, the junction kept 13 bases outside the gene matches. In germline, CDR1 is SGHAT, CDR2 FQNNGV. CDR3 size: 17 residues. The CDR3 region is CASSLRASGTAHHEQYF. The CDR3, as DNA: TGTGCCAGCAGCTTAAGGGCTAGCGGGACGGCCCACCACGAGCAGTACTTC.

The rearrangement links TRBV5-1 to TRBJ2-3; TRBD2 matches 11 bases. Germline V gene lookup returns CDR1 SGHRS and CDR2 YFSETQ. The CDR3 is 15 amino acids. The V segment lost 2 bases and the J segment 4 bases; nucleotides outside the gene matches: 3. The CDR3 nucleotides read TGCGCCAGCAGCTTTAGCGGGGGGGCCGCAGATACGCAGTATTTT. The encoded protein is CASSFSGGAADTQYF.

V usage is TRBV6-1 and J usage is TRBJ1-2; weak D call: TRBD1 (6 bases). This CDR3 region has 17 residues. V was shortened by 3 bases and J by 4 bases, with 21 bases between the two germline ends. Germline V lookup: CDR1 MNHNS, CDR2 SASEGT. CDR3 sequence: CASSDTLVAGVGYGYTF. The CDR3 bases are TGTGCCAGCAGTGATACATTAGTGGCAGGGGTAGGCTATGGCTACACCTTC.

The rearrangement uses TRBV23-1 and TRBJ2-2, with TRBD2 identical over 9 bases. TRBV23-1 is flagged as an ORF with uncertain function. This CDR3 is built from 16 residues. V gave up 3 bases and J gave up 4 bases; unmatched junction bases: 6. Written as DNA, the CDR3 is TGCGCCAGCAGTCATTTCGGGACTAGCAGCACCGGGGAGCTGTTTTTT. Protein: CASSHFGTSSTGELFF.

Details on this clone: Other DNA variants within this sample encode the same CDR3. The V and J genes are TRBV7-6 and TRBJ1-1, with no clear D. Germline loops: CDR1 SGHVS, CDR2 FNYEAQ. Trimming shortened V by 3 bases and J by 3 bases, and 8 bases separated the two germline ends. The CDR3 loop spans 13 amino acids. The CDR3, as DNA: TGTGCCAGCAGCTTCGGGGATTACACTGAAGCTTTCTTT. Amino acid sequence: CASSFGDYTEAFF.

This chain uses TRBV10-3 with TRBJ1-2; 7 bases line up with TRBD1. The CDR3 runs 13 residues. Germline loops: CDR1 ENHRY, CDR2 SYGVKD. Trimming took 7 bases from V and 6 from J; bases not matched to a gene: 8. The CDR3, as DNA: TGTGCCATCACCCGGGACAGCACCCATGGCTACACCTTC. This encodes CAITRDSTHGYTF.

J is TRBJ2-5 and V is TRBV9, with D possibly TRBD2 on 6 matching bases. Trimming pared 4 bases from V and 4 bases from J, leaving 17 bases between. The germline V gene has CDR1 SGDLS and CDR2 YYNGEE. This CDR3 spans 15 amino acids. CDR3 region: CASSPSGAGIETQYF. In nucleotides, the CDR3 is TGTGCCAGCAGCCCGTCCGGCGCGGGGATAGAGACCCAGTACTTC.

The V call is TRBV6-6, the J call TRBJ1-1; a weak D match, TRBD1 (5 bases). The germline CDR1 and CDR2 sequences are MNHNY and SVGAGI (reference sequence). V dropped 7 bases and J dropped 7 bases, with 13 bases sitting between them. The CDR3 consists of 12 residues. The CDR3 DNA reads as TGTGCCAGCACCGAAGTAGGGGTTGAAGCTTTCTTT. Translating it yields CASTEVGVEAFF.

The chain combines TRBV5-1 with TRBJ2-7; weak D call: TRBD2 (6 bases). The CDR3 is 15 residues long. Between the trimmed V and J ends, which lost 0 bases and 3 bases, there was a span of 13 bases. CDR1 and CDR2 (germline): SGHRS, YFSETQ. CDR3 region: CASSLAGDPHYEQYF. The CDR3 DNA sequence: TGCGCCAGCAGCTTGGCGGGAGACCCCCACTACGAGCAGTACTTC.

DNA for the CDR3: TGTGCCAGCAGTACGACAGGGGTCAATCAGCCCCAGCATTTT. Protein sequence: CASSTTGVNQPQHF. The V call is TRBV6-5, the J call TRBJ1-5; TRBD1 agrees at 8 bases. From germline, CDR1 is MNHEY and CDR2 SVGAGI. The CDR3 has 14 amino acids. Germline trimming cut 5 bases from V and 3 bases from J; bases unmatched to any gene: 3.

This clone was counted once. The CDR3 DNA is TGCGCCAGCAGTGAGTACAGGAATTACAAAGAGACCCAGTACTTC. Translation gives CASSEYRNYKETQYF. The genes are TRBV10-2 and TRBJ2-5; D is perhaps TRBD1 (5 bases). V dropped 1 base and J dropped 3 bases, with 12 bases sitting between them. From germline, CDR1 is WSHSY and CDR2 SAAADI. This CDR3 is built from 15 residues.

This chain links TRBV29-1 with TRBJ2-5, with D maybe TRBD1 (6 bases). The J call may not be correct, given that the DNA end is closer to TRBJ2-7. Germline loops: CDR1 SQVTM, CDR2 ANQGSEA. This CDR3 is 13 amino acids long. The CDR3 region is CSVRQGGSYEQYF. The CDR3 nucleotides are TGCAGCGTTCGTCAAGGGGGCTCCTACGAGCAGTACTTC.